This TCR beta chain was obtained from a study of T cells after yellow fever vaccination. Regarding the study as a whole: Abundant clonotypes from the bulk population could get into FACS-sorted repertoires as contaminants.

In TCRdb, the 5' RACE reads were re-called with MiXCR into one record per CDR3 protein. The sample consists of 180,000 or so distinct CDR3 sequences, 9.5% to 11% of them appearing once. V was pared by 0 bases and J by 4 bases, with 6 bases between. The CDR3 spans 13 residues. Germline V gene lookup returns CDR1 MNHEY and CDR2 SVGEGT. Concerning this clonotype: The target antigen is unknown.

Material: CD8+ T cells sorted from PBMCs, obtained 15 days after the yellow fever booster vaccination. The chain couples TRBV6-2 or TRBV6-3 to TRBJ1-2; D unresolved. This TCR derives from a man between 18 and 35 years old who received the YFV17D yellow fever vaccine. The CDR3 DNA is TGTGCCAGCAGTTACTCCACGAGCTATGGCTACACCTTC. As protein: CASSYSTSYGYTF.